The 20 T cell receptor beta chains below come from one sample, sequenced in a study of Ad26.COV2.S vaccination and SARS-CoV-2 variants. Produced via immunoSEQ multiplex PCR; TCRdb's table is partial and in-frame only. This sample carries approximately 460,000 clones, 80% to 90% of them seen once, and the ten largest clones take about 1.7%. The treatment: over 15 received Ad26.COV2.S at low or high dose, single or two shots; a few received placebo; per-sample allocation not given. Day 63 after the first vaccine or placebo injection was the time point for sampling. The sample was peripheral blood, taken in a trial of Ad26.COV2.S vaccine versus placebo. The origin of the receptors is a person between 18 and 60 years old who received the Ad26.COV2.S COVID-19 vaccine or a placebo.

This sequence joins TRBV12-3 or TRBV12-4 and TRBJ2-5, with unresolved D. The CDR3 runs to 13 residues. The V and J ends lost 6 bases and 2 bases respectively, with 10 bases between them. CDR3 bases: TGTGCCAGCAGGAGGACGCAGCAAGAGACCCAGTACTTC. Residues: CASRRTQQETQYF.

The count of this clone is one. The chain carries TRBV28 and TRBJ2-7; TRBD1 matches at 9 bases. This CDR3 spans 13 amino acids. Per the germline V gene, CDR1 is MDHEN and CDR2 is SYDVKM. V gave up 6 bases and J gave up 3 bases; unmatched junction bases: 3. DNA of the CDR3: TGTGCCAGCAGAAGGACAGGGGTCTACGAGCAGTACTTC. As protein: CASRRTGVYEQYF.

The gene calls are TRBV12-3 or TRBV12-4 and TRBJ1-1; 7 positions agree with TRBD1. This CDR3 comprises 13 residues. V trimming: 6 bases; J trimming: 2 bases; junction bases outside the gene matches: 3. CDR3 sequence: CASSHRGNTEAFF. For the CDR3, the DNA is TGTGCCAGCAGCCACAGGGGCAACACTGAAGCTTTCTTT.

V gene TRBV4-3 combines with J gene TRBJ2-1, with 12 nucleotides matching TRBD2. The germline CDR1 and CDR2 sequences are LGHNA and YSLEER. V gave up 4 bases and J gave up 7 bases; unmatched junction bases: 5. The CDR3 runs 15 residues. DNA of the CDR3: TGCGCCAGCAGCCGACTAGCGGGGGCGGGGAATGAGCAGTTCTTC. Amino acid sequence: CASSRLAGAGNEQFF.

V gene TRBV5-4 combines with J gene TRBJ2-7; TRBD1 matches 7 bases. Per the germline V gene, CDR1 is SGHNT and CDR2 is YYREEE (reference sequence). V trimming: 3 bases; J trimming: 8 bases; junction bases outside the gene matches: 14. The CDR3 sequence is 15 residues long. This CDR3 is CASSSTDRERRKQYF. Here the CDR3 DNA reads TGTGCCAGCAGCTCGACCGACAGGGAGAGGAGGAAGCAGTACTTC.

V usage is TRBV28 and J usage is TRBJ1-2; D possibly corresponds to TRBD1 (6 bases). The CDR3 runs to 14 residues. The germline V gene has CDR1 MDHEN and CDR2 SYDVKM. V was shortened by 6 bases and J by 4 bases, with 15 bases between the two germline ends. The CDR3 protein is CASSWGGGVYGYTF. Written as DNA, the CDR3 is TGTGCCAGCAGCTGGGGGGGCGGAGTCTATGGCTACACCTTC.

The chain recombines TRBV27 with TRBJ2-5, with 9 bases aligning to TRBD2. Germline-derived CDR1 and CDR2 are MNHEY and SMNVEV (reference sequence). Trimming at V came to 5 bases and at J to 3 bases, leaving 13 bases not matched to a gene. The CDR3 has 17 amino acids. Here the CDR3 DNA reads TGTGCCAGCAGTCCCCGGGCTAGCGGGGATGCTGAAGAGACCCAGTACTTC. Translated, it gives CASSPRASGDAEETQYF.

This clone showed up many times. The rearrangement links TRBV5-1 to TRBJ2-7, with D possibly TRBD1 on 6 matching bases. Trimming removed 2 bases at V and 6 bases at J, with 9 bases between. CDR1 is SGHRS and CDR2 is YFSETQ in the germline V gene. The CDR3 sequence is 12 residues long. CDR3 in amino acids: CASSFEGGEQYF. In DNA form, the CDR3 reads TGCGCCAGCAGCTTCGAAGGGGGCGAGCAGTACTTC.

The J gene is TRBJ1-1, the V gene TRBV5-4, with 7 bases identical to TRBD1. This CDR3 has 14 amino acids. V lost 0 bases to trimming and J lost 10 bases; unmatched junction nucleotides: 9. Germline V gives CDR1 SGHNT, CDR2 YYREEE (reference sequence). CDR3 sequence (DNA): TGTGCCAGCAGCTTGGAGGGACAGAGGCTTCGAGCTTTCTTT. Its translation is CASSLEGQRLRAFF.

The chain carries TRBV18 and TRBJ2-1, with 9 bases identical to TRBD1. The V gene end was trimmed by 4 bases and the J gene end by 12 bases; junction bases not matched to a gene: 10. There are 14 residues in the CDR3. The germline V gene encodes CDR1 KGHSH and CDR2 LQKENI. CDR3 amino acids: CASSLSGQGRPQFF. Here the CDR3 DNA reads TGTGCCAGCTCACTTTCCGGACAGGGGCGCCCGCAGTTCTTC.

This chain uses TRBV29-1 with TRBJ1-2; 7 nucleotides align to TRBD1. V was pared by 3 bases and J by 6 bases, with 7 bases of the junction left unmatched. The germline gives CDR1 SQVTM, CDR2 ANQGSEA. The CDR3 has 13 residues. The DNA of the CDR3 is TGCAGCGTTGAGTTCAGGGGGGATGATGGCTACACCTTC. Translating gives CSVEFRGDDGYTF.

The chain carries TRBV2 and TRBJ1-2, with D possibly being TRBD1 (6 bases). This CDR3 has 13 amino acids. V was pared by 4 bases and J by 4 bases, with 10 bases between. Per the germline V gene, CDR1 is SNHLY and CDR2 is FYNNEI. The CDR3 nucleotides read TGTGCCAGCAGTGGGGGGGGCATCTATGGCTACACCTTC. It yields the protein CASSGGGIYGYTF. The full variable domain, its missing parts supplied by reference TRBV2 and TRBJ1-2, is EPEVTQTPSHQVTQMGQEVILRCVPISNHLYFYWYRQILGQKVEFLVSFYNNEISEKSEIFDDQFSVERPDGSNFTLKIRSTKLEDSAMYFCASSGGGIYGYTFGSGTRLTVV.

The chain joins TRBV7-9 to TRBJ2-7; 10 bases align to TRBD1. This CDR3 is 14 amino acids long. V gave up 5 bases and J gave up 3 bases; unmatched junction bases: 4. From germline, CDR1 is SEHNR and CDR2 FQNEAQ (reference sequence). The CDR3 here is CASSLWTGGYEQYF. The CDR3 coding sequence is TGTGCCAGCAGCCTATGGACAGGGGGCTACGAGCAGTACTTC.

The chain carries TRBV3-1 (or the pseudogene TRBV3-2) and TRBJ2-7; D possibly matches TRBD1 or TRBD2 (5 bases each). V was trimmed by 0 bases and J by 4 bases, leaving 19 bases between them. The CDR3 totals 17 residues. CDR1 and CDR2 (germline): LGHDT, YNNKEL (reference sequence). DNA for the CDR3: TGTGCCAGCAGCCAAGATCATCCCGGGGCTTCCTTGTACGAGCAGTACTTC. Translation: CASSQDHPGASLYEQYF.

CDR3 region: CASSPTSGNTIYF. The CDR3 DNA reads as TGTGCCAGCAGCCCCACTTCTGGAAACACCATATATTTT. The chain combines TRBV3-1 (or the pseudogene TRBV3-2) with TRBJ1-3; unclear D gene. Trimming left V 4 bases short and J 1 base short, with 5 bases between. This CDR3 contains 13 residues. Germline-derived CDR1 and CDR2 are LGHDT and YNNKEL (reference sequence).

The chain couples TRBV6-2 or TRBV6-3 to TRBJ2-3; TRBD1 matches at 7 bases. This CDR3 is built from 16 residues. V gave up 5 bases and J gave up 2 bases; unmatched junction bases: 10. CDR1 is MNHEY and CDR2 is SVGEGT in the germline V gene. In DNA form, the CDR3 reads TGTGCCAGCAGTAACGCCCAGGGGGAACCCACAGATACGCAGTATTTT. Translating it yields CASSNAQGEPTDTQYF.

The V gene is TRBV6-5, the J gene TRBJ2-2; D is perhaps TRBD1 or TRBD2 (5 bases each). V lost 7 bases, J lost 0 bases, and 12 bases lay in between. Per the germline V gene, CDR1 is MNHEY and CDR2 is SVGAGI. This CDR3 region has 15 residues. The CDR3 DNA sequence: TGTGCCAGCACCATGGGACCGTCGAACACCGGGGAGCTGTTTTTT. Its translation is CASTMGPSNTGELFF.

The chain carries TRBV12-3 or TRBV12-4 and TRBJ2-2; D gene ambiguous. Trimming stripped 6 bases from V and 2 bases from J, with 7 bases between. The CDR3 has 13 residues. The CDR3 nucleotides are TGTGCCAGCAGGAAACTAAACACCGGGGAGCTGTTTTTT. It encodes CASRKLNTGELFF.

The CDR3 nucleotides are TGTGCCAGTAGTTCATTCAGGGGCTATAGCAATCAGCCCCAGCATTTT. Protein sequence: CASSSFRGYSNQPQHF. The J gene is TRBJ1-5, the V gene TRBV19, with D possibly matching TRBD1 (6 bases). V gave up 5 bases and J gave up 0 bases, with 14 bases separating them. This CDR3 has 16 amino acids. Germline values: CDR1 LNHDA, CDR2 SQIVND (reference sequence).

This clone occurred a few times. The chain joins TRBV9 to TRBJ2-1; 7 bases map to TRBD1. The germline gives CDR1 SGDLS, CDR2 YYNGEE. This CDR3 is 12 amino acids long. With V trimmed by 7 bases and J by 6 bases, 4 bases remained unmatched. The CDR3 sequence: CASGRTGNEQFF. In DNA, the CDR3 is TGTGCCAGCGGACGGACAGGCAATGAGCAGTTCTTC.